The TCR beta chain under discussion was sequenced for a study of CD8+CD57+ T cells in acquired aplastic anemia. Study-level information: Sorted CD4+ and CD8+ cells yielded roughly 3.1 ug of DNA on average. Reads per healthy sample averaged approximately 9.9 million (CD4+) and 11 million to 12 million (CD8+). Study outcomes and limitations: Patients shared 25 to 35 CD8+ CDR3 sequences with controls. With respect to CD8+ Simpson's diversity, patients and controls did not differ significantly.

Using genomic DNA as the template, TCR beta VDJ and CDR3 profiling was carried out. TCRdb independently ran MiXCR on the reads; one entry per CDR3 protein. There are roughly 51,000 distinct CDR3 sequences in the sample; approximately 78% occur only once, and about a third lies in the top ten. Germline V lookup: CDR1 LNHNV, CDR2 YYDKDF (reference sequence). This CDR3 is built from 14 residues. Unmatched junction bases numbered 7, after V lost 8 bases and J lost 4 bases. Details on this clonotype: Its antigen is currently unknown.

The receptor comes from a human donor in good health, serving as a control. Sequences were obtained from sorted CD4+, CD8+, or CD8+CD57+ T cells (not recorded which) from PBMCs. The V call is TRBV15, the J call TRBJ1-1; 10 nucleotides match TRBD1. In DNA, the CDR3 is TGTGCCACCCGGACAGGGGGATCGAGCACTGAAGCTTTCTTT. It is translated as CATRTGGSSTEAFF.